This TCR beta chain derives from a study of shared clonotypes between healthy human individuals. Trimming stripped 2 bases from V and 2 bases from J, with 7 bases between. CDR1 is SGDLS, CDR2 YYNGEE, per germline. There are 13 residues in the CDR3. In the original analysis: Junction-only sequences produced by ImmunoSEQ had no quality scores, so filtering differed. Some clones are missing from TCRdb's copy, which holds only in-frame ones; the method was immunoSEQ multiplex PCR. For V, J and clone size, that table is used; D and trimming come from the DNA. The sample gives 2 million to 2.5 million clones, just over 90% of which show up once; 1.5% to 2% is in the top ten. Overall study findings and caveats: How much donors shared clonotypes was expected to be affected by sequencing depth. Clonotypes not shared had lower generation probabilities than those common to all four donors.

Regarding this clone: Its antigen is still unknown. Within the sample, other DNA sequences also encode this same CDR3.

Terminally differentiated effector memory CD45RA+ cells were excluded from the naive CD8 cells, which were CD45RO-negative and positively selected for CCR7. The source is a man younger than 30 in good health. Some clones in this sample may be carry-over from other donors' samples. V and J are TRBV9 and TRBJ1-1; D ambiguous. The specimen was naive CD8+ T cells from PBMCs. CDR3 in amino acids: CASSVWGNTEAFF. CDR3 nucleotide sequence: TGTGCCAGCAGCGTTTGGGGAAACACTGAAGCTTTCTTT. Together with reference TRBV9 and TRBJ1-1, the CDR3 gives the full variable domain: DSGVTQTPKHLITATGQRVTLRCSPRSGDLSVYWYQQSLDQGLQFLIQYYNGEERAKGNILERFSAQQFPDLHSELNLSSLELGDSALYFCASSVWGNTEAFFGQGTRLTVV.